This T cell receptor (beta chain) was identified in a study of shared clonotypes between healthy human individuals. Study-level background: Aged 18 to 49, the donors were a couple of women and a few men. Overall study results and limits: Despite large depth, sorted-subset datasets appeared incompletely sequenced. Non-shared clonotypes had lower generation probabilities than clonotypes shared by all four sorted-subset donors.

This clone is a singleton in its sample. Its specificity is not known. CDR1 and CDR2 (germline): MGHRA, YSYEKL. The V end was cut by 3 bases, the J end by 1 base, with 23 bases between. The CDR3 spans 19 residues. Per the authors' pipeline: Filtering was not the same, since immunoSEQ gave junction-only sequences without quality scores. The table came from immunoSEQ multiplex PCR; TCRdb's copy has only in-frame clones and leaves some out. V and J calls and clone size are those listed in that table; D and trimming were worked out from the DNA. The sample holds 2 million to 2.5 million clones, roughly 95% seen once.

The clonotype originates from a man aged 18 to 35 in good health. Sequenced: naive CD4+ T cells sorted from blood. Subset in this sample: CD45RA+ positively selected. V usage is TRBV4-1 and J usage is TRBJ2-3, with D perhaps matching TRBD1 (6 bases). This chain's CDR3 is CASSHPAGRGRMGTDTQYF. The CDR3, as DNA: TGCGCCAGCAGCCATCCGGCCGGCAGGGGAAGAATGGGCACAGATACGCAGTATTTT.